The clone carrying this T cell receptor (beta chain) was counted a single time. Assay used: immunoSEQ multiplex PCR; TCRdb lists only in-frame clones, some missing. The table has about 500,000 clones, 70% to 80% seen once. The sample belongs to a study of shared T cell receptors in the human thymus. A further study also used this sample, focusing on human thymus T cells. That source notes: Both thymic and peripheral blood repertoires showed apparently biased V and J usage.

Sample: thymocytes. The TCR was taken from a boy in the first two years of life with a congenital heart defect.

For the CDR3, the DNA is TGTGCCAGCAGTTCATGGTCGATTGCTTCAGCGCAAGGCACAGATACGCAGTATTTT. Residues: CASSSWSIASAQGTDTQYF. V and J are TRBV28 and TRBJ2-3, with D unclear. The germline V gene has CDR1 MDHEN and CDR2 SYDVKM. Between the trimmed V and J ends, which lost 4 bases and 1 base, there was a span of 24 bases. The CDR3 spans 19 residues.